This T cell receptor (beta chain) was identified during a study of blood T cell repertoires in COVID-19. Overall study: Samples of COVID-19 (acute and convalescent) were obtained from the United States, Italy and Spain. The analysed material was cDNA or gDNA that came from T cells, B-cell-depleted T cells, or PBMCs.

Authors' processing steps: Amplification with reference gene primers provided the estimates of nucleated cell counts. The protocol was immunoSEQ multiplex PCR, while the TCRdb copy is restricted to in-frame clones and leaves out a portion. V and J calls and clone size are given by that table; D and trimming were obtained from the DNA. The table includes over 100,000 clones, about nine tenths detected once. The germline V and J ends were trimmed by 0 bases and 6 bases, with 9 bases remaining between them. Germline V gene data show CDR1 as SGHNT and CDR2 as YYREEE (reference sequence). The CDR3 is 13 amino acids.

Sequenced: peripheral blood. This TCR came from a man between 50 and 59 years old with acute or convalescent COVID-19. V is TRBV5-4 and J is TRBJ1-2, with TRBD1 as a possible D gene (6 bases). CDR3 protein: CASSLAGVDGYTF. As DNA, the CDR3 is TGTGCCAGCAGCTTGGCAGGGGTCGATGGCTACACCTTC.